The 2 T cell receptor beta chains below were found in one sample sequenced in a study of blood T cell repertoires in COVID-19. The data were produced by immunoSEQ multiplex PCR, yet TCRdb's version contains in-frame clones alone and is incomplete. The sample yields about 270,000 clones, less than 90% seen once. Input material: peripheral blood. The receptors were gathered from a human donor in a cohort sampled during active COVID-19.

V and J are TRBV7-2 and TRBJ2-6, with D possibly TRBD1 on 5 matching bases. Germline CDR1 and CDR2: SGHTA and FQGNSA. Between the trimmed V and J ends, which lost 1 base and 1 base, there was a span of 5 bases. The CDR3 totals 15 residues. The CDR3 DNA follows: TGTGCCAGCAGCTTAGAGGGGTCTGGGGCCAACGTCCTGACTTTC. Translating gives CASSLEGSGANVLTF.

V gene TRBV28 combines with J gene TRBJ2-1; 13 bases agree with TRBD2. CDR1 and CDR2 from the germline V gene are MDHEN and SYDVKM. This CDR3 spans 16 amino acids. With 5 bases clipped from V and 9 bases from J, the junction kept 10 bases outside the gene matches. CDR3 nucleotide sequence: TGTGCCAGCAGTCCCTGGACTAGCGGGAGAATCGGTGAGCAGTTCTTC. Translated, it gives CASSPWTSGRIGEQFF.